Presented here are 30 T cell receptor beta chains from one specimen sequenced in a study of technical replicates of blood from several donors. Repertoires were generated with immunoSEQ multiplex PCR, while TCRdb's copy carries only in-frame clones and drops some. Counted here are fewer than 70,000 clones, roughly 86% occurring once; the ten biggest clones make up roughly 5.3%. The specimen sequenced was PBMCs. These receptors all stem from a human donor in good health. Some clones in this sample may be carry-over from other donors' samples.

This chain joins TRBV11-1 and TRBJ2-5; TRBD1 agrees at 9 bases. The CDR3 covers 16 residues. Germline trimming cut 4 bases from V and 1 base from J; bases unmatched to any gene: 7. In germline, CDR1 is SGHAT, CDR2 FQDESV (reference sequence). The CDR3 DNA sequence: TGTGCCAGCAGCTCCCCCCGGGACAGGGTCCAAGAGACCCAGTACTTC. It translates to CASSSPRDRVQETQYF.

The chain is built from TRBV29-1 and TRBJ1-1, with D unclear. The CDR3 has 13 residues. With 4 bases removed from V and 7 bases from J, the gap between germline ends came to 16 bases. Germline values: CDR1 SQVTM, CDR2 ANQGSEA. The DNA for the CDR3 is TGCAGCGTTGCCGACACCCTGGATGGTGAAGCTTTCTTT. Translated: CSVADTLDGEAFF.

The chain is built from TRBV7-9 and TRBJ1-5; D is unresolved. Germline-derived CDR1 and CDR2 are SEHNR and FQNEAQ (reference sequence). The V and J ends lost 2 bases and 0 bases respectively, with 8 bases between them. The CDR3 extends over 15 amino acids. The CDR3 loop is CASSLNADSNQPQHF. For the CDR3, the DNA is TGTGCCAGCAGCTTAAATGCAGATAGCAATCAGCCCCAGCATTTT.

The CDR3 reads CASSPFEGMNTEAFF. The CDR3 DNA is TGTGCCAGCTCACCCTTTGAGGGTATGAACACTGAAGCTTTCTTT. This chain links TRBV18 with TRBJ1-1; D ambiguous. This CDR3 has 15 residues. V lost 3 bases, J lost 0 bases, and 11 bases lay in between. Germline V gene sequence: CDR1 KGHSH, CDR2 LQKENI.

The chain joins TRBV4-3 to TRBJ1-6; D not certain. The CDR3 runs 17 residues. The germline V gene has CDR1 LGHNA and CDR2 YSLEER. Deletions cut 0 bases from V and 0 bases from J, with 9 bases between. CDR3 loop: CASSQDPGSSYNSPLHF. CDR3 nucleotide sequence: TGCGCCAGCAGCCAAGATCCGGGAAGCTCCTATAATTCACCCCTCCACTTT.

The chain joins TRBV6-5 to TRBJ2-7; a possible D gene is TRBD1 (6 bases). Germline V CDR1 and CDR2: MNHEY, SVGAGI. The CDR3 totals 15 residues. V lost 0 bases and J lost 2, with 11 bases in between. As DNA, the CDR3 is TGTGCCAGCAGTTACTCAGGCAGGGGACCCTACGAGCAGTACTTC. This translates into CASSYSGRGPYEQYF.

CDR3: CASSPGREAIGEQFF. For the CDR3, the DNA is TGTGCCAGCAGCCCTGGACGGGAAGCAATAGGGGAGCAGTTCTTC. This chain uses TRBV4-2 with TRBJ2-1; the D gene is possibly TRBD2 (5 bases). Germline V gives CDR1 LGHNA, CDR2 YNFKEQ. The V end lost 4 bases, the J end lost 10 bases, and 20 bases lay between the germline ends. This CDR3 spans 15 amino acids.

The chain recombines TRBV9 with TRBJ2-5, with D possibly TRBD1 on 6 matching bases. V was clipped by 3 bases and J by 3 bases, with 6 bases between them. The CDR3 is 12 amino acids. Germline CDR1 reads SGDLS; CDR2 reads YYNGEE. The CDR3 DNA reads TGTGCCAGCAGCGCAGGGGAAGAGACCCAGTACTTC. Its protein is CASSAGEETQYF.

The chain links TRBV18 to TRBJ2-5; the match to TRBD2 covers 7 bases. The junction had 2 bases not matched to a gene; V was cut back by 2 bases and J by 5 bases. CDR3 length equals 13 residues. CDR1 and CDR2 (germline): KGHSH, LQKENI. CDR3 residues: CASSPSRGETQYF. In DNA, the CDR3 is TGTGCCAGCTCACCATCGCGGGGGGAGACCCAGTACTTC.

The chain uses TRBV10-3 and TRBJ1-5; 7 bases map to TRBD1. The CDR3 has 13 amino acids. The J segment lost 3 bases and the V segment lost 10 bases, leaving 6 bases of the junction unmatched. Germline CDR1 ENHRY, CDR2 SYGVKD. CDR3 coding DNA: TGTGCCACTATGACAGGGATCAATCAGCCCCAGCATTTT. Translated, it gives CATMTGINQPQHF.

The genes are TRBV6-5 and TRBJ1-2, with D perhaps TRBD1 (6 bases). The germline V gene encodes CDR1 MNHEY and CDR2 SVGAGI. Trimming removed 8 bases at V and 7 bases at J, with 17 bases between. CDR3 size: 13 residues. Here the CDR3 reads CASGTKQGGGYTF. The CDR3 DNA follows: TGTGCCAGCGGTACTAAACAGGGCGGTGGCTACACCTTC.

This chain links TRBV7-9 with TRBJ2-1, with TRBD1 identical over 9 bases. Per the germline V gene, CDR1 is SEHNR and CDR2 is FQNEAQ (reference sequence). Trimming at V came to 2 bases and at J to 6 bases, leaving 5 bases not matched to a gene. This CDR3 spans 15 amino acids. The CDR3 DNA is TGTGCCAGCAGCTTACTGACAGGGGGTATCAATGAGCAGTTCTTC. This sequence encodes CASSLLTGGINEQFF.

V is TRBV19 and J is TRBJ2-7; TRBD1 matches 10 bases. With 5 bases clipped from V and 5 bases from J, the junction kept 6 bases outside the gene matches. Germline V gene lookup returns CDR1 LNHDA and CDR2 SQIVND (reference sequence). The CDR3 loop spans 14 amino acids. The CDR3 DNA reads TGTGCCAGTAGTTCAACGGGACAGGGGAACGAGCAGTACTTC. Its protein product is CASSSTGQGNEQYF. The whole variable domain, filled in from reference TRBV19 and TRBJ2-7, reads DGGITQSPKYLFRKEGQNVTLSCEQNLNHDAMYWYRQDPGQGLRLIYYSQIVNDFQKGDIAEGYSVSREKKESFPLTVTSAQKNPTAFYLCASSSTGQGNEQYFGPGTRLTVT.

V and J are TRBV9 and TRBJ1-6; no firm D call. The germline V and J ends were trimmed by 4 bases and 5 bases, with 10 bases remaining between them. The CDR3 loop spans 14 amino acids. The germline V gene encodes CDR1 SGDLS and CDR2 YYNGEE. CDR3 nucleotide sequence: TGTGCCAGCAGCCAATCAGGCAATAATTCACCCCTCCACTTT. This sequence encodes CASSQSGNNSPLHF.

The genes are TRBV5-5 and TRBJ1-2; no clear D. The CDR3 is 12 amino acids. The V gene lost 0 bases and the J gene lost 8 bases, with 8 bases spanning the gap. Germline V lookup: CDR1 SGHKS, CDR2 YYEKEE (reference sequence). CDR3 sequence reads: CASSLGREGYTF. CDR3 in DNA: TGTGCCAGCAGCTTGGGGAGGGAGGGCTACACCTTC.

This chain connects TRBV6-5 to TRBJ2-7; weak D call: TRBD2 (5 bases). This CDR3 is built from 15 residues. The germline V gene encodes CDR1 MNHEY and CDR2 SVGAGI. The germline V and J ends were trimmed by 0 bases and 9 bases, with 18 bases remaining between them. CDR3 nucleotides: TGTGCCAGCAGTTACTCGTATTCCGGGCCCGAGGGGCAGTACTTC. Translating gives CASSYSYSGPEGQYF.

This clone was found a few times. J is TRBJ1-1 and V is TRBV29-1; possible D gene TRBD1, 5 bases. Looked up from germline, CDR1 is SQVTM and CDR2 is ANQGSEA. V lost 4 bases to trimming and J lost 4 bases, with 10 bases between them. The CDR3 loop spans 12 amino acids. The CDR3 spells CSVVRGGTEAFF. DNA of the CDR3: TGCAGCGTTGTTCGGGGGGGCACTGAAGCTTTCTTT.

This clone has only one observation. V gene TRBV6-1 combines with J gene TRBJ2-7; 12 positions match TRBD2. Germline CDR1 MNHNS, CDR2 SASEGT. The CDR3 is 15 amino acids. Losses at the gene ends were 8 bases for V and 3 bases for J; bases not matched to a gene: 8. CDR3 coding DNA: TGTGCCAGCGAATCGGGACTAGCGGGTTTCTACGAGCAGTACTTC. Translation gives CASESGLAGFYEQYF.

This chain links TRBV28 with TRBJ1-6, with D tentatively TRBD1 (5 bases). Germline lookup yields CDR1 MDHEN and CDR2 SYDVKM. V lost 10 bases, J lost 6 bases, and 7 bases lay in between. The CDR3 sequence is 11 residues long. In DNA, the CDR3 is TGTGCCACGGGGGGTAATTCACCCCTCCACTTT. This codes for CATGGNSPLHF.

V usage is TRBV7-9 and J usage is TRBJ1-1, with TRBD1 matching 7 bases. CDR3 length equals 13 residues. Germline values: CDR1 SEHNR, CDR2 FQNEAQ (reference sequence). V dropped 5 bases and J dropped 3; count of bases not matched to a gene: 3. CDR3 sequence: CASSTGQHTEAFF. The CDR3 nucleotides are TGTGCCAGCAGCACGGGACAGCACACTGAAGCTTTCTTT.

The chain is built from TRBV2 and TRBJ2-7; D may be TRBD2 (6 bases). The CDR3 has 11 residues. Trimming stripped 7 bases from V and 7 bases from J, with 11 bases between. CDR1 and CDR2 from the germline V gene are SNHLY and FYNNEI. The CDR3 here is CASKERAEQYF. CDR3 sequence (DNA): TGTGCCAGCAAGGAGCGGGCGGAGCAGTACTTC. The entire variable domain, with the rest obtained from reference TRBV2 and TRBJ2-7, is as follows: EPEVTQTPSHQVTQMGQEVILRCVPISNHLYFYWYRQILGQKVEFLVSFYNNEISEKSEIFDDQFSVERPDGSNFTLKIRSTKLEDSAMYFCASKERAEQYFGPGTRLTVT.

The chain employs TRBV29-1 and TRBJ2-3, with TRBD2 matching 14 bases. J was trimmed by 5 bases and V by 6 bases; bases with no gene match: 4. Germline CDR1 SQVTM, CDR2 ANQGSEA. CDR3 length: 14 amino acids. CDR3 sequence reads: CSVAGLAGGDTQYF. CDR3 coding DNA: TGCAGCGTGGCCGGACTAGCGGGGGGAGATACGCAGTATTTT.

The V gene is TRBV6-1, the J gene TRBJ1-2; TRBD1 is a possible D gene (5 bases). The V end was cut by 2 bases, the J end by 8 bases, with 15 bases between. This CDR3 is built from 14 residues. Germline lookup yields CDR1 MNHNS and CDR2 SASEGT. The CDR3 loop is CASSEWTTRGGYTF. CDR3 coding DNA: TGTGCCAGCAGTGAATGGACAACCCGAGGAGGCTACACCTTC.

This rearrangement joins TRBV5-1 to TRBJ1-6; TRBD1 might be the D (6 bases). This CDR3 is built from 16 residues. Germline CDR1 and CDR2: SGHRS and YFSETQ. The V gene lost 4 bases and the J gene lost 10 bases, with 21 bases spanning the gap. The CDR3, as DNA: TGCGCCAGCAGCCCGGTCCCCACAGGGTTAGGATCACCCCTCCACTTT. Translated, it gives CASSPVPTGLGSPLHF.

This chain uses TRBV7-9 with TRBJ2-7; TRBD2 might be the D (5 bases). The V end lost 5 bases, the J end lost 4 bases, and 12 bases lay between the germline ends. The CDR3 is made up of 13 amino acids. CDR1 SEHNR and CDR2 FQNEAQ come from the germline V gene (reference sequence). Here the CDR3 reads CASSLIREYEQYF. The CDR3 nucleotides are TGTGCCAGCAGCCTAATCCGGGAATACGAGCAGTACTTC.

The V call is TRBV30, the J call TRBJ1-2; 7 bases line up with TRBD1. The V gene end was trimmed by 1 base and the J gene end by 2 bases; junction bases not matched to a gene: 4. CDR1 is GTSNPN and CDR2 is SVGIG in the germline V gene (reference sequence). CDR3 length: 14 residues. This CDR3 is CAWSDATGNYGYTF. The DNA for the CDR3 is TGTGCCTGGAGTGACGCGACAGGGAACTATGGCTACACCTTC.

V gene TRBV4-1 combines with J gene TRBJ2-1; 9 bases fit TRBD2. This CDR3 is 16 amino acids long. J gave up 2 bases and V 1 base, and 3 bases lay outside the gene matches. Germline-derived CDR1 and CDR2 are MGHRA and YSYEKL. The CDR3 DNA reads as TGCGCCAGCAGCCAAGTCCCTAGCGGGGCCTACAATGAGCAGTTCTTC. Its protein is CASSQVPSGAYNEQFF.

The chain has TRBV5-1 and TRBJ2-3, with 9 bases fitting TRBD2. V was pared by 0 bases and J by 4 bases, with 6 bases of the junction left unmatched. This CDR3 spans 16 amino acids. Per the germline V gene, CDR1 is SGHRS and CDR2 is YFSETQ. CDR3 DNA sequence: TGCGCCAGCAGCTTGGCTGCGGGGGGGCCCGCAGATACGCAGTATTTT. This codes for CASSLAAGGPADTQYF.

The V gene is TRBV4-2, the J gene TRBJ2-6; possible D gene TRBD2, 5 bases. V was clipped by 4 bases and J by 2 bases, with 6 bases between them. Germline CDR1 is LGHNA and CDR2 is YNFKEQ. The CDR3 extends over 14 amino acids. The DNA of the CDR3 is TGTGCCAGCAGCCCCGGGACTGGGGCCAACGTCCTGACTTTC. This gives the protein CASSPGTGANVLTF.

The V and J genes are TRBV29-1 and TRBJ2-7; D not certain. Trimming shortened V by 3 bases and J by 1 base, and 10 bases separated the two germline ends. The CDR3 is made up of 13 amino acids. Looked up from germline, CDR1 is SQVTM and CDR2 is ANQGSEA. The CDR3 sequence is CSVEKLNSYEQYF. As DNA, the CDR3 is TGCAGCGTTGAGAAACTAAATTCCTACGAGCAGTACTTC.